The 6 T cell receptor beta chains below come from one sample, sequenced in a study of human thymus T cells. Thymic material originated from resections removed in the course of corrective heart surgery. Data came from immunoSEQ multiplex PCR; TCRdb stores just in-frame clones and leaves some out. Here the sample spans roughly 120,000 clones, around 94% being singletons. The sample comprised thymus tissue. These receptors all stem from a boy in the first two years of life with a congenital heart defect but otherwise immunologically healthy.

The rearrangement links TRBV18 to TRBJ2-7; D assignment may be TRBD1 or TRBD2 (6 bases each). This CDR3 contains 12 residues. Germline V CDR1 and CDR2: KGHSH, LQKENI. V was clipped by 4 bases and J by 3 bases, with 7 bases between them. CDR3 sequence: CASSQGGYEQYF. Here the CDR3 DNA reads TGTGCCAGCTCACAGGGGGGCTACGAGCAGTACTTC.

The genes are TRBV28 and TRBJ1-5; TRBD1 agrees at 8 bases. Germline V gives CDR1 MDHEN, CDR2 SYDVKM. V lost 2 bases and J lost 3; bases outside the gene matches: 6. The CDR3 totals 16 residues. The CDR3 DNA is TGTGCCAGCAGTTTAATGACAGGGGAAGTCAATCAGCCCCAGCATTTT. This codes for CASSLMTGEVNQPQHF.

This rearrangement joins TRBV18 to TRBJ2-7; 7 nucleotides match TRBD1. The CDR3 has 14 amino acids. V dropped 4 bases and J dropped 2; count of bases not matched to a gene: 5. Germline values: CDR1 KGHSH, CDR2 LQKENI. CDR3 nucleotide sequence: TGTGCCAGCTCACAAACCGGGACAGCCTACGAGCAGTACTTC. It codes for CASSQTGTAYEQYF.

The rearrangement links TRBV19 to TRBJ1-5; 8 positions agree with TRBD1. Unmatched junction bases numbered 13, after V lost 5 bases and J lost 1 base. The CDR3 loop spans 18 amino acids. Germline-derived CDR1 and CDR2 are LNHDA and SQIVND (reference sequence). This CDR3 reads CASSGPDRGRGSNQPQHF. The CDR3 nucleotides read TGTGCCAGTAGTGGCCCTGACAGGGGCCGCGGGAGCAATCAGCCCCAGCATTTT.

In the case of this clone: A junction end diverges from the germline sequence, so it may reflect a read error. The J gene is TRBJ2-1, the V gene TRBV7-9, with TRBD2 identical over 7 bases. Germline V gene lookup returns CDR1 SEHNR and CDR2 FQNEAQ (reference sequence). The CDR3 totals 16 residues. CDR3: CASSSYFLAVYTEQFF. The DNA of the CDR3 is TGTGCCAGCAGTTCTTATTTCCTAGCGGTATACACTGAGCAGTTCTTC.

CDR3 region: CASSLGLVTDTQYF. Here the CDR3 DNA reads TGCGCCAGCAGCCTAGGACTAGTGACAGATACGCAGTATTTT. This sequence joins TRBV4-1 and TRBJ2-3, with 7 bases aligning to TRBD2. The CDR3 runs 14 residues. The germline CDR1 and CDR2 sequences are MGHRA and YSYEKL. With V trimmed by 4 bases and J by 3 bases, 4 bases remained unmatched.